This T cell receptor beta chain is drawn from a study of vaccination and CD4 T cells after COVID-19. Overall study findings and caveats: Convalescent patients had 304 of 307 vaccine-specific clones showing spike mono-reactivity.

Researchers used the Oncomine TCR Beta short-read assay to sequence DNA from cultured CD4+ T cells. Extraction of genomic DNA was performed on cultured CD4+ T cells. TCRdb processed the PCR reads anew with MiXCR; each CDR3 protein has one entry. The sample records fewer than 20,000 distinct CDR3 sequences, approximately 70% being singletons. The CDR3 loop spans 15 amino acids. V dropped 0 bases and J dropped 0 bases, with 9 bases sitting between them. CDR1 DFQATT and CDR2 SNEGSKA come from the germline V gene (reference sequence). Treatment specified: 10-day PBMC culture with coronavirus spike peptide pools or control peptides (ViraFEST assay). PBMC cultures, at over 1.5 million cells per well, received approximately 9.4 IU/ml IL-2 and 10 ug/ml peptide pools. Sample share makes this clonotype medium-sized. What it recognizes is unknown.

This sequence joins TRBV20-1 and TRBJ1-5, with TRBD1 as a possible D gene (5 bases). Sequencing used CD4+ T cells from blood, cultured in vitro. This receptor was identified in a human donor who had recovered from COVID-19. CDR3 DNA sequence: TGCAGTGCTAGAGAGGGGGGGTCTAGCAATCAGCCCCAGCATTTT. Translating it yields CSAREGGSSNQPQHF.